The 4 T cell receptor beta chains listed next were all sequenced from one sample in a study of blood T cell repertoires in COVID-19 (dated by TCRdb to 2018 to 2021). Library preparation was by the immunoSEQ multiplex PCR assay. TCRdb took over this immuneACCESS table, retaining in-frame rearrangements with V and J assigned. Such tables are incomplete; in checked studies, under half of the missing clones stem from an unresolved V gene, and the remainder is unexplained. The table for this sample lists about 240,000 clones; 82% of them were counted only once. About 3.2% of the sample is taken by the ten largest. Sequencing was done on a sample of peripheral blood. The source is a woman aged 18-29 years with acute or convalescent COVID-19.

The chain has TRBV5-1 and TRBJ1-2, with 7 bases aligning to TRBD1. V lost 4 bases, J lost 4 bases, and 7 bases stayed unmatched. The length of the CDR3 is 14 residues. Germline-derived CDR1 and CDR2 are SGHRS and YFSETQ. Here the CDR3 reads CASSVGQSLYGYTF. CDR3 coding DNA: TGCGCCAGCAGCGTGGGACAGTCCCTCTATGGCTACACCTTC.

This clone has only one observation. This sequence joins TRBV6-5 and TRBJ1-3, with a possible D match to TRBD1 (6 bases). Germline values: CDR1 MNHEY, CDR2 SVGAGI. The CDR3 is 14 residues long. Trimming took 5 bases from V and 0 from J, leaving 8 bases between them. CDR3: CASSPDSSGNTIYF. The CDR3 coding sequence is TGTGCCAGCAGTCCGGACAGCTCTGGAAACACCATATATTTT.

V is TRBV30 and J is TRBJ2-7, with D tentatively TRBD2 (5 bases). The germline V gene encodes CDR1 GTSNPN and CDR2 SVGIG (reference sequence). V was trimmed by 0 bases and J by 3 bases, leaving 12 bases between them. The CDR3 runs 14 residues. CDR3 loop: CAWSVGWERYEQYF. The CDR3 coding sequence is TGTGCCTGGAGTGTAGGGTGGGAGCGCTACGAGCAGTACTTC.

In nucleotides, the CDR3 is TGCAGTGCTAGTCCGGGACTAGGAGAGTCAGGCGAGCAGTACTTC. Residues: CSASPGLGESGEQYF. The V call is TRBV20-1, the J call TRBJ2-7, with 8 bases matching TRBD2. The CDR3 is 15 residues long. V lost 3 bases, J lost 6 bases, and 13 bases stayed unmatched. The germline V gene has CDR1 DFQATT and CDR2 SNEGSKA (reference sequence).